This TCR beta chain was retrieved from a study of blood T cells in healthy people across ages. V dropped 1 base and J dropped 1 base, with 8 bases sitting between them. The V gene's germline CDR1 is DFQATT and CDR2 SNEGSKA (reference sequence). CDR3 length: 13 residues. A sample-barcoded 5' primer and a J-beta primer mix were used in a second PCR of roughly 7 to 11 cycles. TCRdb re-called the 5' RACE reads with MiXCR, one entry per CDR3 protein. The repertoire holds hundreds of thousands of distinct CDR3 sequences, with about 62% as singletons. This clonotype has a handful of counts. The chain employs TRBV20-1 and TRBJ2-7; D gene unclear. Material for sequencing was blood. This sequence originates from a man aged 25-45 years in good health. CDR3 in amino acids: CSARVARSYEQYF. CDR3 bases: TGCAGTGCTAGAGTGGCGAGGTCCTACGAGCAGTACTTC.